In its sample, the clone carrying this T cell receptor beta chain was seen a few times. The data originate from a study of T-cell reconstitution after alpha-beta-depleted transplantation in children. The ends lost 5 bases at V and 10 bases at J; junction bases unmatched: 9. The germline CDR1 and CDR2 sequences are PRHDT and FYEKMQ (reference sequence). The CDR3 has 14 residues. During its preparation, the TCRbeta library received unique molecular identifiers. TCRdb passed the PCR reads through MiXCR, listing each CDR3 protein once. The table shows a few hundred thousand distinct CDR3 sequences, with 20% to 30% occurring only once.

The clonotype comes from a boy in the first two years of life with Wiskott-Aldrich syndrome, due to receive a stem cell transplant. The gene calls are TRBV13 and TRBJ2-3; 10 bases line up with TRBD2. Sequenced here: PBMCs, sampled before TCRalphabeta/CD19-depleted stem cell transplant. CDR3 bases: TGTGCCAGCAGCCAGGCACTAGCGGGATGGGCGCAGTATTTT. Residues: CASSQALAGWAQYF.